The clone carrying this T cell receptor beta chain is medium-sized. This entry belongs to a study of blood T cell repertoires in COVID-19. Overall study context: Sites across the United States, Italy and Spain contributed samples from acute and convalescent COVID-19. Nucleic acid was either cDNA or gDNA, and it came from T cells, B-cell-depleted T cells, or PBMCs.

The authors' processing: Scientists estimated how many nucleated cells there were by amplifying reference gene primers. This table comes from immunoSEQ multiplex PCR, and its TCRdb copy is limited to in-frame clones, with some not included. V and J calls and clone size are copied from that table; D and trimming were computed from the DNA. This repertoire shows approximately 100,000 clones, over 70% found once; its top ten account for about 4%. V was pared by 4 bases and J by 6 bases, with 16 bases between. The CDR3 has 15 amino acids. Germline CDR1 reads SEHNR; CDR2 reads FQNEAQ (reference sequence).

This chain links TRBV7-9 with TRBJ1-5; D is perhaps TRBD1 (6 bases). This receptor was taken from a man aged 55 to 70 with acute or convalescent COVID-19. Source material: peripheral blood. DNA for the CDR3: TGTGCCAGCAGCTCGACAGGACCCAGGGGTCAGCCCCAGCATTTT. It specifies CASSSTGPRGQPQHF.